This is a list of T cell receptor beta chains from one sample in a study of cytomegalovirus exposure and HLA in healthy donors. This table comes from immunoSEQ multiplex PCR, and its TCRdb copy is limited to in-frame clones, with some not included. The sample has about 130,000 clones; 89% are singletons. Sample: PBMCs. These receptors were collected from a woman between 18 and 29 years old in good health and CMV-seronegative. CDR3s include the opening cysteine and the closing phenylalanine or tryptophan. The order of the fields is D gene, J gene, CDR3 length, V gene, clone size, CDR3 protein, CDR3 DNA. The D gene is left open where the match is weak. The size of a clone is reported for some rows only, either as once, few or many, or as a class for expanded clones.

D gene: -
J gene: TRBJ2-7
CDR3 length: 15
V gene: TRBV27
clone size: -
CDR3 protein: CASNPNPRGSGEQYF
CDR3 DNA: TGTGCCAGCAACCCGAACCCCAGGGGCTCGGGAGAGCAGTACTTC

D gene: TRBD2
J gene: TRBJ2-1
CDR3 length: 14
V gene: TRBV5-1
clone size: -
CDR3 protein: CASSSQTSVDEQFF
CDR3 DNA: TGCGCCAGCAGCTCGCAGACTAGCGTGGATGAGCAGTTCTTC

D gene: TRBD1
J gene: TRBJ2-7
CDR3 length: 11
V gene: TRBV28
clone size: -
CDR3 protein: CASSLSWDSYF
CDR3 DNA: TGTGCCAGCAGTTTATCCTGGGACAGTTACTTC

D gene: TRBD2
J gene: TRBJ2-7
CDR3 length: 14
V gene: TRBV5-4
clone size: once
CDR3 protein: CASSRTSGRLEQYF
CDR3 DNA: TGTGCCAGCAGCCGGACTAGCGGGAGACTCGAGCAGTACTTC

D gene: -
J gene: TRBJ2-5
CDR3 length: 14
V gene: TRBV5-1
clone size: once
CDR3 protein: CASSPWGRVETQYF
CDR3 DNA: TGCGCCAGCAGCCCCTGGGGCAGGGTCGAGACCCAGTACTTC

D gene: -
J gene: TRBJ2-1
CDR3 length: 14
V gene: TRBV27
clone size: -
CDR3 protein: CASSLSGQINEQFF
CDR3 DNA: TGTGCCAGCAGTTTATCGGGACAAATCAATGAGCAGTTCTTC

D gene: TRBD2
J gene: TRBJ2-1
CDR3 length: 19
V gene: TRBV28
clone size: -
CDR3 protein: CASRPGRGRLAGSYNEQFF
CDR3 DNA: TGTGCCAGCCGACCGGGTAGGGGGCGGCTAGCGGGATCCTACAATGAGCAGTTCTTC

D gene: TRBD1
J gene: TRBJ1-5
CDR3 length: 20
V gene: TRBV4-1
clone size: once
CDR3 protein: CASSQDSAKTGGRVNQPQHF
CDR3 DNA: TGCGCCAGCAGCCAAGATTCGGCCAAAACAGGGGGCCGTGTCAATCAGCCCCAGCATTTT

D gene: TRBD1
J gene: TRBJ1-1
CDR3 length: 13
V gene: TRBV29-1
clone size: -
CDR3 protein: CSVEGTGGIQAFF
CDR3 DNA: TGCAGCGTTGAAGGGACAGGGGGCATCCAAGCTTTCTTT

D gene: TRBD1
J gene: TRBJ1-1
CDR3 length: 14
V gene: TRBV16
clone size: -
CDR3 protein: CASSQGQGDTEAFF
CDR3 DNA: TGTGCCAGCAGCCAGGGACAGGGTGACACTGAAGCTTTCTTT

D gene: TRBD2
J gene: TRBJ2-5
CDR3 length: 16
V gene: TRBV7-9
clone size: -
CDR3 protein: CASSVLAGEGQETQYF
CDR3 DNA: TGTGCCAGCAGCGTCCTAGCGGGAGAAGGACAAGAGACCCAGTACTTC

D gene: TRBD1
J gene: TRBJ1-1
CDR3 length: 14
V gene: TRBV27
clone size: -
CDR3 protein: CASGWTGIGTEAFF
CDR3 DNA: TGTGCCAGCGGCTGGACAGGTATCGGCACTGAAGCTTTCTTT

D gene: -
J gene: TRBJ1-1
CDR3 length: 15
V gene: TRBV10-3
clone size: -
CDR3 protein: CAISDESGVFTEAFF
CDR3 DNA: TGTGCCATCAGTGATGAATCAGGGGTTTTCACTGAAGCTTTCTTT

D gene: -
J gene: TRBJ2-7
CDR3 length: 15
V gene: TRBV7-9
clone size: -
CDR3 protein: CASSLERVLYYEQYF
CDR3 DNA: TGTGCCAGCAGCTTAGAGCGGGTATTATACTACGAGCAGTACTTC

D gene: TRBD1
J gene: TRBJ2-1
CDR3 length: 13
V gene: TRBV29-1
clone size: -
CDR3 protein: CSVVEGAQWEQFF
CDR3 DNA: TGCAGCGTTGTTGAGGGGGCGCAGTGGGAGCAGTTCTTC

D gene: -
J gene: TRBJ2-5
CDR3 length: 15
V gene: TRBV6-5
clone size: -
CDR3 protein: CATQVSGVGQETQYF
CDR3 DNA: TGTGCCACCCAAGTTTCGGGAGTTGGGCAAGAGACCCAGTACTTC

D gene: TRBD2
J gene: TRBJ2-3
CDR3 length: 16
V gene: TRBV6-1
clone size: -
CDR3 protein: CASSAPLAGGTDTQYF
CDR3 DNA: TGTGCCAGCAGTGCCCCTCTAGCGGGAGGGACAGATACGCAGTATTTT